This T cell receptor beta chain is drawn from a study of early T cells in non-severe SARS-CoV-2 infection. TCRdb passed the 5' RACE reads through MiXCR, listing each CDR3 protein once. The sample shows around 70,000 distinct CDR3 sequences, 9.5% to 15% of them seen only once. Material: whole blood. The TCR was taken from an adult who was a healthcare worker with PCR-confirmed SARS-CoV-2 infection or an uninfected control (not recorded which).

Written as DNA, the CDR3 is TGTGCCAGCAGTTTAGGCGTGGGGAAAGAGACCCAGTACTTC. Protein product: CASSLGVGKETQYF. V gene TRBV27 combines with J gene TRBJ2-5; D is ambiguous. Trimming cost V 2 bases and J 3 bases, with 10 bases left between them. The CDR3 contains 14 residues. Per the germline V gene, CDR1 is MNHEY and CDR2 is SMNVEV (reference sequence).